The 30 T cell receptor beta chains listed next were all sequenced from one sample in a study of CD8 T cells in Susac syndrome (dated by TCRdb to between 2018 and 2020). Library preparation used the immunoSEQ multiplex PCR assay. RNA was extracted with the RNeasy kit and roughly 0.45 to 1 ug was reverse transcribed using random hexamers. TCRdb took the public reads, trimmed them with fastp at Q25, ran MiXCR for clone calling and kept in-frame beta chains. Rows with one shared CDR3 protein collapse into an entry with the most common genes and DNA. Across this sample there are more than 120,000 distinct CDR3 sequences, with roughly 95% seen only once. Of the sample, over 0.07% falls within the top ten clones. The sequenced material came from CD4+ T cells from PBMCs. These receptors were taken from a human donor in good health.

The CDR3 DNA sequence: TGTGCCAGCAGTGACTGGCAGGGTGATGGCTACACCTTC. It translates to CASSDWQGDGYTF. This chain links TRBV25-1 with TRBJ1-2; TRBD1 might be the D (5 bases). Trimming removed 3 bases at V and 6 bases at J, with 11 bases between. Germline CDR1 reads MGHDK; CDR2 reads SYGVNS. This CDR3 is built from 13 residues.

The chain uses TRBV5-1 and TRBJ2-1, with TRBD1 matching over 12 bases. After removal of 4 bases from V and 7 bases from J, the junction contained 12 bases not matched to a gene. CDR1 and CDR2 (germline): SGHRS, YFSETQ. This CDR3 has 17 amino acids. The CDR3 sequence is CASSKSPGTGGQNEQFF. The CDR3, as DNA: TGCGCCAGCAGCAAGTCCCCCGGGACAGGGGGCCAAAATGAGCAGTTCTTC.

This rearrangement joins TRBV2 to TRBJ1-1; no clear D gene. Per the germline V gene, CDR1 is SNHLY and CDR2 is FYNNEI. The V gene lost 9 bases and the J gene lost 1 base, with 12 bases spanning the gap. The CDR3 spans 13 residues. The CDR3 DNA reads TGTGCCAGTAATGGGGTTCGGAACACTGAAGCTTTCTTT. Its protein product is CASNGVRNTEAFF. The variable domain in full, with the rest retrieved from reference TRBV2 and TRBJ1-1, is EPEVTQTPSHQVTQMGQEVILRCVPISNHLYFYWYRQILGQKVEFLVSFYNNEISEKSEIFDDQFSVERPDGSNFTLKIRSTKLEDSAMYFCASNGVRNTEAFFGQGTRLTVV.

This clonotype came up once. The CDR3 spells CSARGGWGRQTGELFF. In DNA form, the CDR3 reads TGCAGTGCTAGAGGGGGATGGGGGCGGCAAACCGGGGAGCTGTTTTTT. The genes are TRBV20-1 and TRBJ2-2, with D possibly being TRBD1 (6 bases). The CDR3 covers 16 residues. Trimming removed 1 base from V and 5 bases from J, with 17 bases in between. Germline V gene sequence: CDR1 DFQATT, CDR2 SNEGSKA (reference sequence).

The CDR3 spells CASSLPGLAGALEQYF. As DNA, the CDR3 is TGTGCCAGCAGCTTACCGGGACTAGCGGGAGCTCTGGAGCAGTACTTC. This chain links TRBV7-2 with TRBJ2-7; 14 bases agree with TRBD2. This CDR3 contains 16 residues. Germline lookup yields CDR1 SGHTA and CDR2 FQGNSA. Trimming at V came to 2 bases and at J to 7 bases, leaving 7 bases not matched to a gene. Together with reference TRBV7-2 and TRBJ2-7, the CDR3 gives the full variable domain: GAGVSQSPSNKVTEKGKDVELRCDPISGHTALYWYRQSLGQGLEFLIYFQGNSAPDKSGLPSDRFSAERTGGSVSTLTIQRTQQEDSAVYLCASSLPGLAGALEQYFGPGTRLTVT.

The rearrangement joins TRBV12-3 or TRBV12-4 to TRBJ2-5; D gene ambiguous. V was cut by 2 bases and J by 3 bases, with 4 bases left in between. This CDR3 contains 12 residues. The CDR3 region is CASSLWEETQYF. The CDR3, as DNA: TGTGCCAGCAGTTTATGGGAAGAGACCCAGTACTTC.

The V call is TRBV5-6, the J call TRBJ2-2; D may match TRBD1 or TRBD2 (5 bases each). V lost 2 bases and J 1 base, leaving 18 bases between the germline ends. The V gene's germline CDR1 is SGHDT and CDR2 YYEEEE. The CDR3 has 18 amino acids. CDR3 nucleotides: TGTGCCAGCAGCTTTATCCCGGGACCGATTGTGAACACCGGGGAGCTGTTTTTT. Its protein product is CASSFIPGPIVNTGELFF.

This clonotype was detected only once. The chain has TRBV11-2 and TRBJ2-7; no definite D call. This CDR3 is 14 amino acids long. V dropped 1 base and J dropped 2 bases, with 9 bases sitting between them. Germline loops: CDR1 SGHAT, CDR2 FQNNGV. CDR3 nucleotides: TGTGCCAGCAGCTTAGTAGGCATTACCTACGAGCAGTACTTC. Translated: CASSLVGITYEQYF.

The chain couples TRBV20-1 to TRBJ2-3; D is unclear. This CDR3 region has 12 residues. In germline, CDR1 is DFQATT, CDR2 SNEGSKA (reference sequence). Between the trimmed V and J ends, which lost 2 bases and 2 bases, there was a span of 5 bases. The CDR3 protein is CSARQDTDTQYF. The CDR3 coding sequence is TGCAGTGCTAGACAGGACACAGATACGCAGTATTTT.

Regarding this clonotype: At one end the junction does not follow the germline gene, possibly because of a read error. The chain combines TRBV18 with TRBJ1-1; 7 nucleotides line up with TRBD1. Germline V lookup: CDR1 KGHSH, CDR2 LQKENI. The CDR3 length is 15 residues. The CDR3 DNA reads as TGTGCCAGCTCACGAACAGGGGAAATGAACACTGAAGCTTTTTTT. Translation gives CASSRTGEMNTEAFF.

The chain recombines TRBV7-9 with TRBJ2-5; 7 bases are a match to TRBD2. V lost 5 bases and J lost 0; bases outside the gene matches: 3. The CDR3 covers 14 residues. CDR1 and CDR2 (germline): SEHNR, FQNEAQ (reference sequence). CDR3 in amino acids: CASSQLAYQETQYF. The CDR3 DNA reads TGTGCCAGCAGCCAACTAGCGTACCAAGAGACCCAGTACTTC.

This rearrangement joins TRBV5-4 to TRBJ2-5; 7 nucleotides agree with TRBD2. The CDR3 has 14 residues. Germline V lookup: CDR1 SGHNT, CDR2 YYREEE (reference sequence). V gave up 1 base and J gave up 5 bases; unmatched junction bases: 5. In nucleotides, the CDR3 is TGTGCCAGCAGCTTGCCACTAGCGATGGAGACCCAGTACTTC. Its protein is CASSLPLAMETQYF. Based on the CDR3 plus reference TRBV5-4 and TRBJ2-5, the full variable domain is ETGVTQSPTHLIKTRGQQVTLRCSSQSGHNTVSWYQQALGQGPQFIFQYYREEENGRGNFPPRFSGLQFPNYSSELNVNALELDDSALYLCASSLPLAMETQYFGPGTRLLVL.

The gene calls are TRBV20-1 and TRBJ2-7; 8 bases line up with TRBD2. The CDR3 spans 13 residues. V was clipped by 5 bases and J by 5 bases; unmatched bases: 8. The germline CDR1 and CDR2 sequences are DFQATT and SNEGSKA (reference sequence). The CDR3 spells CSAPGTSSDEQYF. For the CDR3, the DNA is TGCAGTGCTCCCGGGACTAGTTCCGACGAGCAGTACTTC.

The V call is TRBV30, the J call TRBJ2-7; TRBD1 is a possible D gene (5 bases). Trimming took off 1 base at V and 9 bases at J, with 10 bases between the two ends. CDR1 and CDR2 (germline): GTSNPN, SVGIG (reference sequence). The CDR3 contains 11 residues. The DNA of the CDR3 is TGTGCCTGGAGTGGTGACAGTTGGCAGTACTTC. It translates to CAWSGDSWQYF.

The CDR3 is CASSSHRTSSNTGELFF. In DNA form, the CDR3 reads TGTGCCAGCAGCTCTCACAGGACTAGCAGTAACACCGGGGAGCTGTTTTTT. The chain joins TRBV7-9 to TRBJ2-2; TRBD2 agrees at 8 bases. Unmatched junction bases numbered 9, after V lost 4 bases and J lost 2 bases. The CDR3 has 17 residues. In germline, CDR1 is SEHNR, CDR2 FQNEAQ (reference sequence).

This chain joins TRBV10-2 and TRBJ2-1; 7 bases are a match to TRBD2. The length of the CDR3 is 14 residues. Germline CDR1 reads WSHSY; CDR2 reads SAAADI. V lost 4 bases and J lost 10; bases outside the gene matches: 10. The CDR3 sequence: CASSAAGILWEQFF. Here the CDR3 DNA reads TGCGCCAGCAGTGCAGCGGGAATTCTATGGGAGCAGTTCTTC.

The chain combines TRBV12-3 or TRBV12-4 with TRBJ2-1; TRBD1 aligns across 7 bases. V trimming: 5 bases; J trimming: 8 bases; junction bases outside the gene matches: 6. The CDR3 covers 13 residues. Here the CDR3 reads CASSPHRGHEQFF. CDR3 in DNA: TGTGCCAGCAGTCCTCACAGGGGACATGAGCAGTTCTTC.

V and J are TRBV29-1 and TRBJ1-1, with D uncertain. CDR3 length: 15 amino acids. CDR1 is SQVTM, CDR2 ANQGSEA, per germline. Trimming cost V 5 bases and J 0 bases, with 16 bases left between them. The CDR3 sequence: CSVPTRGFMNTEAFF. As DNA, the CDR3 is TGCAGCGTTCCAACCAGAGGGTTCATGAACACTGAAGCTTTCTTT.

The chain carries TRBV5-1 and TRBJ1-1; D possibly corresponds to TRBD1 (5 bases). This CDR3 spans 15 amino acids. V dropped 3 bases and J dropped 0 bases, with 12 bases sitting between them. CDR1 is SGHRS, CDR2 YFSETQ, per germline. The chain's CDR3 is CASSSYDRMNTEAFF. The CDR3 DNA sequence: TGCGCCAGCAGCTCCTACGACAGAATGAACACTGAAGCTTTCTTT.

This rearrangement joins TRBV5-1 to TRBJ1-1; D call uncertain. CDR1 is SGHRS, CDR2 YFSETQ, per germline. This CDR3 is built from 15 residues. V was shortened by 1 base and J by 4 bases, with 14 bases between the two germline ends. This CDR3 reads CASSLNGRGGTEAFF. CDR3 DNA sequence: TGCGCCAGCAGCTTGAATGGGAGAGGTGGCACTGAAGCTTTCTTT.

The chain links TRBV10-1 to TRBJ1-1; tentative D call: TRBD1 (5 bases). Trimming cost V 3 bases and J 3 bases, with 8 bases left between them. Per germline, CDR1 WNHNN and CDR2 SYGVQD (reference sequence). The CDR3 is 13 residues long. The DNA for the CDR3 is TGCGCCAGCAGTGAAGCAGGGTACACTGAAGCTTTCTTT. Translation: CASSEAGYTEAFF.

The chain uses TRBV12-3 or TRBV12-4 and TRBJ2-3, with 10 positions matching TRBD1. The length of the CDR3 is 15 residues. V shed 7 bases, J shed 4 bases, and the junction held 8 bases outside the gene matches. The CDR3 reads CASTPGQGIPDTQYF. The CDR3 DNA sequence: TGTGCCAGCACACCGGGACAGGGGATTCCAGATACGCAGTATTTT.

The chain combines TRBV6-5 with TRBJ2-1; TRBD2 agrees at 14 bases. The trim removed 2 bases at V and 6 bases at J, leaving 6 bases unmatched. This CDR3 is built from 17 residues. Germline V gene lookup returns CDR1 MNHEY and CDR2 SVGAGI. The CDR3 region is CASSYVRGLAGVNEQFF. CDR3 coding DNA: TGTGCCAGCAGTTACGTTCGGGGACTAGCGGGAGTCAATGAGCAGTTCTTC.

This chain links TRBV7-2 with TRBJ1-1; 7 nucleotides agree with TRBD1. V dropped 3 bases and J dropped 8; count of bases not matched to a gene: 6. The CDR3 is made up of 13 amino acids. Germline V CDR1 and CDR2: SGHTA, FQGNSA. The CDR3 DNA sequence: TGTGCCAGCAGCTTCGGGACAGCTTTGGAAGCTTTCTTT. Its translation is CASSFGTALEAFF.

The chain couples TRBV18 to TRBJ1-1, with TRBD1 matching over 10 bases. The trim removed 4 bases at V and 4 bases at J, leaving 3 bases unmatched. CDR3 length equals 14 residues. Germline loops: CDR1 KGHSH, CDR2 LQKENI. For the CDR3, the DNA is TGTGCCAGCTCACTAGACAGGGGGCTCACTGAAGCTTTCTTT. This sequence encodes CASSLDRGLTEAFF.

The J gene is TRBJ2-1, the V gene TRBV6-6; D may be TRBD2 (5 bases). Trimming took off 7 bases at V and 2 bases at J, with 15 bases between the two ends. CDR3 size: 15 residues. CDR1 MNHNY and CDR2 SVGAGI come from the germline V gene (reference sequence). CDR3 bases: TGTGCCAGCATCACGCGGATCGGGACCTACAATGAGCAGTTCTTC. It codes for CASITRIGTYNEQFF.

This clonotype was observed a single time. The chain combines TRBV25-1 with TRBJ1-1, with unresolved D. Trimming removed 0 bases at V and 4 bases at J, with 12 bases between. Germline lookup yields CDR1 MGHDK and CDR2 SYGVNS. The CDR3 extends over 15 amino acids. CDR3 DNA sequence: TGTGCCAGCAGTGAATATAGGGCCCTGGGCACTGAAGCTTTCTTT. Residues: CASSEYRALGTEAFF.

This sequence joins TRBV24-1 and TRBJ2-5, with D unclear. V lost 5 bases and J 2 bases, leaving 11 bases between the germline ends. The CDR3 is made up of 14 amino acids. Germline CDR1 KGHDR, CDR2 SFDVKD. CDR3 sequence reads: CATSGRVPQETQYF. The CDR3 bases are TGTGCCACCAGTGGTCGAGTACCTCAAGAGACCCAGTACTTC.

This clonotype has only one observation. The junction and the germline gene differ at one end; a read error may be behind it. The rearrangement joins TRBV11-2 to TRBJ1-2; 7 bases line up with TRBD1. The CDR3 loop spans 15 amino acids. Per germline, CDR1 SGHAT and CDR2 FQNNGV. DNA for the CDR3: TGTGCCAGCATCTTATACAGGGGCGCTAACTATGGCTACACCTTC. It is translated as CASILYRGANYGYTF. Supplemented by reference TRBV11-2 and TRBJ1-2, the full variable domain reads EAGVAQSPRYKIIEKRQSVAFWCNPISGHATLYWYQQILGQGPKLLIQFQNNGVVDDSQLPKDRFSAERLKGVDSTLKIQPAKLEDSAVYLCASILYRGANYGYTFGSGTRLTVV.

The V and J genes are TRBV3-1 and TRBJ1-1; D gene unclear. The CDR3 has 14 residues. The germline gives CDR1 LGHDT, CDR2 YNNKEL (reference sequence). V was pared by 4 bases and J by 4 bases, with 13 bases between. The chain's CDR3 is CASSREEGATEAFF. DNA of the CDR3: TGTGCCAGCAGCCGAGAAGAGGGAGCCACTGAAGCTTTCTTT.